A single sample is the source of the 2 T cell receptor beta chains below, sequenced in a study of beta chain features in type 1 diabetes. Study observations and caveats: All four CD4+ subsets from Type 1 diabetes patients carried moderately but significantly shorter TCRB CDR3s.

No antigens are known for them. Of the isolated RNA, all was reverse transcribed, and so the sequenced material was expressed TCRB transcripts. The data were produced by immunoSEQ multiplex PCR, yet TCRdb's version contains in-frame clones alone and is incomplete. The sample includes about 340,000 clones, around 9.3% of them seen just once. Sequencing used central memory CD4+ T cells from blood. The receptors derive from a man in his thirties or forties with type 1 diabetes.

There are a few counts of this clone. The rearrangement uses TRBV5-1 and TRBJ1-2, with D possibly being TRBD1 (6 bases). The germline gives CDR1 SGHRS, CDR2 YFSETQ. The CDR3 totals 14 residues. Trimming shortened V by 3 bases and J by 10 bases, and 19 bases separated the two germline ends. CDR3 loop: CASSSRSRTADYTF. CDR3 nucleotides: TGCGCCAGCAGCTCAAGATCACGGACAGCTGACTACACCTTC.

This clone was observed a handful of times. The V and J genes are TRBV30 and TRBJ2-7, with D possibly matching TRBD1 (6 bases). Trimming stripped 4 bases from V and 4 bases from J, with 11 bases between. The CDR3 has 12 residues. Germline-derived CDR1 and CDR2 are GTSNPN and SVGIG (reference sequence). The CDR3 nucleotides read TGTGCCTGGACTACAGGGAATTACGAGCAGTACTTC. Residues: CAWTTGNYEQYF.